Presented here are 6 T cell receptor beta chains from one specimen sequenced in a study of T cell changes during pregnancy in multiple sclerosis. Measured with immunoSEQ multiplex PCR; TCRdb has only the in-frame clones, and not every one. Among 50,000 to 65,000 clones listed, about 85% were seen once. Material: CD4+ T cells from peripheral blood mononuclear cells, obtained in the third trimester of pregnancy. The receptor source for this set is a female donor with multiple sclerosis, enrolled in a pregnancy study.

This chain links TRBV2 with TRBJ2-3; 7 bases fit TRBD2. Germline CDR1 is SNHLY and CDR2 is FYNNEI. The V gene end was trimmed by 0 bases and the J gene end by 2 bases; junction bases not matched to a gene: 14. The CDR3 covers 19 residues. CDR3 sequence: CASSEALAGVTGPTDTQYF. CDR3 in DNA: TGTGCCAGCAGTGAAGCGCTGGCGGGAGTTACTGGGCCCACAGATACGCAGTATTTT.

The CDR3 DNA reads TGTGCCAGCAGCCCAGGACACCTGGCCACTGAAGCTTTCTTT. Translating gives CASSPGHLATEAFF. J is TRBJ1-1 and V is TRBV7-9, with D possibly being TRBD1 (5 bases). The V gene lost 5 bases and the J gene lost 4 bases, with 14 bases spanning the gap. This CDR3 comprises 14 residues. CDR1 SEHNR and CDR2 FQNEAQ come from the germline V gene (reference sequence). The full variable domain, with the rest looked up from reference TRBV7-9 and TRBJ1-1, is DTGVSQNPRHKITKRGQNVTFRCDPISEHNRLYWYRQTLGQGPEFLTYFQNEAQLEKSRLLSDRFSAERPKGSFSTLEIQRTEQGDSAMYLCASSPGHLATEAFFGQGTRLTVV.

The V gene is TRBV6-4, the J gene TRBJ2-1; the D is unclear. The CDR3 is 17 amino acids. V was pared by 0 bases and J by 0 bases, with 12 bases between. The germline CDR1 and CDR2 sequences are MRHNA and SNTAGT. CDR3 amino acids: CASSDSGRMSSYNEQFF. The CDR3 coding sequence is TGTGCCAGCAGTGACTCAGGCAGGATGAGCTCCTACAATGAGCAGTTCTTC.

This clone was picked up one time. The J gene is TRBJ2-5, the V gene TRBV6-1; D gene uncertain. This CDR3 comprises 15 residues. Germline assignment: CDR1 MNHNS and CDR2 SASEGT. The germline V and J ends were trimmed by 0 bases and 1 base, with 9 bases remaining between them. This CDR3 reads CASSEAARSQETQYF. CDR3 DNA sequence: TGTGCCAGCAGTGAAGCGGCCAGAAGCCAAGAGACCCAGTACTTC.

J is TRBJ2-5 and V is TRBV4-2; no clear D. Trimming took 0 bases from V and 7 from J, leaving 6 bases between them. There are 12 residues in the CDR3. CDR1 LGHNA and CDR2 YNFKEQ come from the germline V gene. In DNA form, the CDR3 reads TGTGCCAGCAGCCAAGATCGGTCGACCCAGTACTTC. Protein sequence: CASSQDRSTQYF.

The rearrangement joins TRBV27 to TRBJ1-1; TRBD1 matches 7 bases. V lost 5 bases and J lost 5; bases outside the gene matches: 8. Germline loops: CDR1 MNHEY, CDR2 SMNVEV (reference sequence). The CDR3 spans 14 residues. CDR3 loop: CASSLTTGNTEAFF. For the CDR3, the DNA is TGTGCCAGCAGTCTAACGACAGGGAATACTGAAGCTTTCTTT.